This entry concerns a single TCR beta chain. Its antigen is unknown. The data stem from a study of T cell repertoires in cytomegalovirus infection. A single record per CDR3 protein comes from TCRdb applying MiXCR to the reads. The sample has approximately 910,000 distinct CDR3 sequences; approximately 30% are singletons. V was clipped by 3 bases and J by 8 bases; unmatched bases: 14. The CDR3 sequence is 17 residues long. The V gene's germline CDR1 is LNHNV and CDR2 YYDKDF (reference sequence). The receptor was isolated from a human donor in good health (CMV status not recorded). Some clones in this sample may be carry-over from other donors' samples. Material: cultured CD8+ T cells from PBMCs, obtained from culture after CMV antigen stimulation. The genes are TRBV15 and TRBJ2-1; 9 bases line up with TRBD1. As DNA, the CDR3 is TGTGCCACCAGCAGCCTGTGGACAGGGGCCTCCGACCATGAGCAGTTCTTC. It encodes CATSSLWTGASDHEQFF.